The 8 T cell receptor beta chains listed next were all sequenced from one sample in a study of T cell changes during pregnancy in multiple sclerosis. Libraries were prepared by immunoSEQ multiplex PCR; TCRdb keeps only in-frame clonotypes and omits some of them. The table includes approximately 74,000 clones, about 92% detected once. This specimen consisted of peripheral blood, obtained before pregnancy. These receptors were obtained from a female donor with multiple sclerosis, enrolled in a pregnancy study.

This sequence joins TRBV4-1 and TRBJ2-7, with TRBD2 matching 8 bases. The germline gives CDR1 MGHRA, CDR2 YSYEKL. This CDR3 has 13 residues. V was pared by 4 bases and J by 11 bases, with 10 bases of the junction left unmatched. CDR3 sequence reads: CASSPTSGGEEYF. In nucleotides, the CDR3 is TGCGCCAGCAGCCCTACTAGCGGAGGGGAAGAGTACTTC.

This chain joins TRBV7-3 and TRBJ2-1; 8 bases agree with TRBD2. The CDR3 runs to 14 residues. The J segment lost 7 bases and the V segment lost 4 bases, leaving 6 bases of the junction unmatched. The germline gives CDR1 SGHTA, CDR2 FQGTGA. This CDR3 is CASSSSGTSNEQFF. In DNA, the CDR3 is TGTGCCAGCAGCTCCTCCGGGACTAGTAATGAGCAGTTCTTC.

The chain has TRBV2 and TRBJ1-5; no clear D. The CDR3 is 14 amino acids. Trimming stripped 6 bases from V and 0 bases from J, with 9 bases between. Germline loops: CDR1 SNHLY, CDR2 FYNNEI. The DNA of the CDR3 is TGTGCCAGCAGGGACTCCACTAGCAATCAGCCCCAGCATTTT. It encodes CASRDSTSNQPQHF.

The rearrangement links TRBV27 to TRBJ2-5; 9 bases are shared with TRBD2. Germline V lookup: CDR1 MNHEY, CDR2 SMNVEV (reference sequence). This CDR3 spans 16 amino acids. Germline trimming cut 0 bases from V and 5 bases from J; bases unmatched to any gene: 7. The CDR3 spells CASSLSLAGVWETQYF. The CDR3 DNA reads as TGTGCCAGCAGTTTATCTTTAGCGGGAGTTTGGGAGACCCAGTACTTC.

The chain is built from TRBV27 and TRBJ2-7; TRBD1 matches at 8 bases. V lost 3 bases and J lost 6; bases outside the gene matches: 4. The CDR3 runs 13 residues. Germline CDR1 and CDR2: MNHEY and SMNVEV (reference sequence). The CDR3: CASSFQGASEQYF. The CDR3 DNA reads TGTGCCAGCAGTTTCCAGGGGGCGAGCGAGCAGTACTTC.

The V call is TRBV5-1, the J call TRBJ2-7, with 9 nucleotides matching TRBD1. V shed 4 bases and J 4 bases; nucleotides not matched to a gene: 6. The CDR3 covers 14 residues. Germline CDR1 and CDR2: SGHRS and YFSETQ. CDR3 sequence: CASSPTGTGYEQYF. In nucleotides, the CDR3 is TGCGCCAGCAGCCCCACCGGGACAGGGTACGAGCAGTACTTC. The whole variable domain, filled in from reference TRBV5-1 and TRBJ2-7, reads KAGVTQTPRYLIKTRGQQVTLSCSPISGHRSVSWYQQTPGQGLQFLFEYFSETQRNKGNFPGRFSGRQFSNSRSEMNVSTLELGDSALYLCASSPTGTGYEQYFGPGTRLTVT.

This clone was found a few times. The V gene is TRBV9, the J gene TRBJ2-1, with D possibly being TRBD2 (5 bases). This CDR3 region has 14 residues. V was cut by 3 bases and J by 7 bases, with 14 bases left in between. The germline V gene encodes CDR1 SGDLS and CDR2 YYNGEE. The CDR3 nucleotides are TGTGCCAGCAGCGGTGGTGGGAGCTTAAATGAGCAGTTCTTC. Its translation is CASSGGGSLNEQFF. The full variable domain, completed using reference TRBV9 and TRBJ2-1, is DSGVTQTPKHLITATGQRVTLRCSPRSGDLSVYWYQQSLDQGLQFLIQYYNGEERAKGNILERFSAQQFPDLHSELNLSSLELGDSALYFCASSGGGSLNEQFFGPGTRLTVL.

V usage is TRBV11-3 and J usage is TRBJ2-3; 9 nucleotides line up with TRBD2. The CDR3 loop spans 15 amino acids. Germline trimming cut 2 bases from V and 6 bases from J; bases unmatched to any gene: 6. From germline, CDR1 is SGHNT and CDR2 YENEEA. This CDR3 reads CASSLNSGSWDTQYF. The CDR3 DNA reads TGTGCCAGCAGCTTAAATAGCGGGAGCTGGGATACGCAGTATTTT. Full variable domain (rest looked up from reference TRBV11-3 and TRBJ2-3): EAGVVQSPRYKIIEKKQPVAFWCNPISGHNTLYWYLQNLGQGPELLIRYENEEAVDDSQLPKDRFSAERLKGVDSTLKIQPAELGDSAVYLCASSLNSGSWDTQYFGPGTRLTVL.